This T cell receptor (beta chain) was sequenced in a study of T cell repertoires in cytomegalovirus infection. About the study: Indications came from public TCR beta signatures; they pointed to CMV infection and to a matching HLA type.

This clonotype was recorded many times. Its antigen is currently unknown. TCRdb fed the reads into MiXCR, producing one record per CDR3 protein. The table has approximately 97,000 distinct CDR3 sequences, 15% to 20% seen once; the top ten hold more than 7%. Germline V gene lookup returns CDR1 SGHTA and CDR2 FQGTGA. The ends were cut back, 2 bases at V and 6 bases at J, with 11 bases in the middle. CDR3 length equals 14 residues. Study outcomes and limitations: Cumulative public TCR beta family frequency identified carriers of CMV plus the relevant HLA. HLA-C-restricted TCR beta clonotypes specific for CMV led the ex vivo response.

This receptor was obtained from a human donor in good health (CMV status not recorded). Some clones in this sample may be carry-over from other donors' samples. The chain joins TRBV7-3 to TRBJ2-1; D not certain. The sample was PBMCs. CDR3 sequence: CASSLGTGLNEQFF. DNA for the CDR3: TGTGCCAGCAGCTTAGGAACCGGGCTCAATGAGCAGTTCTTC. Combining the CDR3 with reference TRBV7-3 and TRBJ2-1 gives the whole variable domain GAGVSQTPSNKVTEKGKYVELRCDPISGHTALYWYRQSLGQGPEFLIYFQGTGAADDSGLPNDRFFAVRPEGSVSTLKIQRTERGDSAVYLCASSLGTGLNEQFFGPGTRLTVL.